Sequencing of this T cell receptor beta chain was carried out in a study of T cell repertoires in cytomegalovirus infection. Turning to the study itself: Recently identified HLA-C-restricted and well-studied HLA-B-restricted CMV epitopes were used. CMV infection plus the matching HLA type was flagged by public TCR beta signatures.

Regarding this clonotype: The antigen remains undetermined.

MiXCR, applied by TCRdb to the reads, yields one record per CDR3 protein. The sample carries 380,000 or so distinct CDR3 sequences, approximately 35% recorded once. This specimen consisted of cultured PBMCs, obtained from culture after CMV antigen stimulation. The source of this sequence is a human donor in good health (CMV status not recorded). Some clones in this sample may be carry-over from other donors' samples.

Here the CDR3 DNA reads TGCGCCAGCAGCCGCCTTCTAGCGGGAGAAGGCAATGAGCAGTTCTTC. It codes for CASSRLLAGEGNEQFF. The chain recombines TRBV4-1 with TRBJ2-1; 10 bases line up with TRBD2. J lost 6 bases, V lost 4 bases, and 9 bases had no gene match. The CDR3 runs to 16 residues. CDR1 and CDR2 from the germline V gene are MGHRA and YSYEKL.